These T cell receptor beta chains were read from a single sample in a study of blood T cell repertoires in COVID-19. Profiling relied on immunoSEQ multiplex PCR, and the TCRdb table lists in-frame clones only, not all of them. The table records 150,000 to 180,000 clones, 80% to 90% of them present only once. The sequenced sample was peripheral blood. These receptors were collected from a woman between 50 and 59 years old with acute or convalescent COVID-19. CDR3s include the opening cysteine and the closing phenylalanine or tryptophan. The D gene is left open where the match is weak. Not all rows give a size; the values are once, few, many and, for expanded clones, a class.

14	TRBV27	NA	TRBJ1-5	NA	TGTGCCAGCAGTTACCGGGGTAGCAATCAGCCCCAGCATTTT	CASSYRGSNQPQHF
16	TRBV21-1	NA	TRBJ1-1	NA	TGTGCCAGCAGCAAGGGTGGACAGAGCGTGAACACTGAAGCTTTCTTT	CASSKGGQSVNTEAFF
16	TRBV4-3	NA	TRBJ1-6	NA	TGCGCCAGCAGCCAAGATTTACAGAACGATAATTCACCCCTCCACTTT	CASSQDLQNDNSPLHF
15	TRBV19	NA	TRBJ2-1	NA	TGTGCCAGTAGTATAGTGGGGGCAACCTACAATGAGCAGTTCTTC	CASSIVGATYNEQFF
12	TRBV30	NA	TRBJ1-5	NA	TGTGCCTGGAGTGGGGCTCGTGGCCCCCAGCATTTT	CAWSGARGPQHF
13	TRBV6-5	NA	TRBJ2-5	NA	TGTGCCAGCAGTTCCCCAGGTGTCGGGACCCAGTACTTC	CASSSPGVGTQYF
14	TRBV4-1	NA	TRBJ2-3	TRBD1	TGCGCCAGCAGCCGGACAGGACCCACAGATACGCAGTATTTT	CASSRTGPTDTQYF
11	TRBV20-1	NA	TRBJ1-2	NA	TGCAGTGCTACCGTCCCGGGGGGCTACACCTTC	CSATVPGGYTF
13	TRBV2	NA	TRBJ2-7	NA	TGTGCCAGCAGTGCCGGCAGGGCCTACGAGCAGTACTTC	CASSAGRAYEQYF
15	TRBV12-2	few	TRBJ1-2	NA	TGTGCAAGTCGCTTAGCCACAGGGGGGAACTATGGCTACACCTTC	CASRLATGGNYGYTF
15	TRBV18	NA	TRBJ1-2	TRBD1	TGTGCCAGCTCACCACGACAGGGTCCACCATATGGCTACACCTTC	CASSPRQGPPYGYTF
13	TRBV6-5	NA	TRBJ1-5	TRBD1	TGTGCCAGCAGGGCGACAGGGCCAGGGCCCCAGCATTTT	CASRATGPGPQHF
15	TRBV6-2/TRBV6-3	once	TRBJ2-4	TRBD1	TGTGCCAGCAGTACCGACAGGGCCTACAAAAACATTCAGTACTTC	CASSTDRAYKNIQYF
15	TRBV28	NA	TRBJ2-3	NA	TGTGCCAGCAGTGATGCTGGCTTTGCATTCGACAGTTCCAATTTT	CASSDAGFAFDSSNF
14	TRBV28	NA	TRBJ1-1	NA	TGTGCCAGCAAATTTCCGAATCAGTTGACTGAAGCTTTCTTT	CASKFPNQLTEAFF
15	TRBV5-8	NA	TRBJ1-3	TRBD1	TGTGCCAGCAGCTTAGACAGGGGCTCTGGAAACACCATATATTTT	CASSLDRGSGNTIYF
15	TRBV5-1	NA	TRBJ2-3	NA	TGCGCCAGCAGCTTGCAGGTGACCACCACAGATACGCAGTATTTT	CASSLQVTTTDTQYF
15	TRBV30	NA	TRBJ1-4	NA	TGTGCCTGGAGTGTTCCCAGCACGACAGGTGAAAAACTGTTTTTT	CAWSVPSTTGEKLFF
14	TRBV5-4	once	TRBJ2-7	TRBD1	TGTGCCAGCAGACGGGACAGTGACTCCTACGAGCAGTACTTC	CASRRDSDSYEQYF
15	TRBV6-5	few	TRBJ1-5	TRBD1	TGTGCCAGCACCGACAGGGGGCTAGGCAATCAGCCCCAGCATTTT	CASTDRGLGNQPQHF
13	TRBV6-5	many	TRBJ2-1	NA	TGTGCCAGCAGGGAGGGCGCCTACAATGAGCAGTTCTTC	CASREGAYNEQFF
13	TRBV18	NA	TRBJ1-2	TRBD1	TGTGCCAGCTCGCCGGACAGGGCCTATGGCTACACCTTC	CASSPDRAYGYTF
15	TRBV27	NA	TRBJ2-7	TRBD2	TGTGCCAGCAGTTTAGTAGCGGGGGCCCCCTACGAGCAGTACTTC	CASSLVAGAPYEQYF
15	TRBV6-5	NA	TRBJ2-7	NA	TGTGCCAGCAGTTACAGCGGACTGTACTCCTACGAGCAGTACTTC	CASSYSGLYSYEQYF
14	TRBV2	NA	TRBJ2-7	NA	TGTGCCAGCAGTCCAGCGACCACCTCCTACGAGCAGTACTTC	CASSPATTSYEQYF
16	TRBV28	NA	TRBJ1-5	TRBD1	TGTGCCAGCAAACGATGGACAGGGGTTAGCAATCAGCCCCAGCATTTT	CASKRWTGVSNQPQHF
16	TRBV7-2	NA	TRBJ2-5	NA	TGTGCCAGCAGCCCCTTAGGTCGGGGGAGCGGGGAGACCCAGTACTTC	CASSPLGRGSGETQYF
15	TRBV7-2	NA	TRBJ1-1	NA	TGTGCCAGCACCCTTTATCCCGGGCAGGGCACTGAAGCTTTCTTT	CASTLYPGQGTEAFF
13	TRBV24-1	few	TRBJ1-2	NA	TGTGCCACCAGACTCAACGAGGTTACTGGCTACACCTTC	CATRLNEVTGYTF
13	TRBV25-1	NA	TRBJ1-1	NA	TGTGCCAGCAGTGACCTAGGGAACACTGAAGCTTTCTTT	CASSDLGNTEAFF
16	TRBV18	NA	TRBJ1-2	NA	TGTGCCAGCTCACCACGGGTTGGACAAACTAACTATGGCTACACCTTC	CASSPRVGQTNYGYTF
14	TRBV19	NA	TRBJ1-6	NA	TGTGCCAGTAGTACGATCCAGGGGAAGGCACCCCTCCACTTT	CASSTIQGKAPLHF
13	TRBV5-1	NA	TRBJ1-3	NA	TGCGCCAGCAGCTTGGTGGGACTTAGCACCATATATTTT	CASSLVGLSTIYF
15	TRBV5-6	NA	TRBJ1-3	NA	TGTGCCAGCAGCTTGTGGGCAGGGAATGGAAACACCATATATTTT	CASSLWAGNGNTIYF
14	TRBV19	NA	TRBJ2-1	TRBD2	TGTGCCAGTAGTATCCTAGGCGGGAGTGATGAGCAGTTCTTC	CASSILGGSDEQFF
13	TRBV11-2	NA	TRBJ2-7	NA	TGTGCCAGCAGCCCCCGACTCATCTACGAGCAGTACTTC	CASSPRLIYEQYF